This TCR beta chain was sequenced in a study of T cell responses to AZD1222 COVID-19 vaccine. About the study: Pooling of second doses given at about 4 or about 12 weeks was done.

In regard to this clone: Its antigen is currently unknown.

Study observations and caveats: Just a handful of AZD1222 recipients tested seropositive at baseline.

The assay was immunoSEQ multiplex PCR, and TCRdb's table has in-frame clones only and misses some. The table includes some 150,000 clones, 90% to 95% detected once. Germline V lookup: CDR1 SQVTM, CDR2 ANQGSEA. Trimming at V came to 7 bases and at J to 13 bases, leaving 15 bases not matched to a gene. This CDR3 has 12 amino acids. V usage is TRBV29-1 and J usage is TRBJ1-2; 7 bases are shared with TRBD1. This receptor was obtained from an adult in good health. The input for sequencing was peripheral blood, taken on day 0 of AZD1222 vaccination. In nucleotides, the CDR3 is TGCAGCGACAAGGGGGCGGGCCCTTACTCCACCTTC. Protein sequence: CSDKGAGPYSTF.